This entry lists 16 T cell receptor beta chains sequenced from one sample in a study of cytomegalovirus exposure and HLA in healthy donors. PCR amplification relied on 60 Vbeta primers (plus 13 Jbeta primers). The repertoire was sequenced with immunoSEQ multiplex PCR; TCRdb's copy has only in-frame clones and lacks some. The sample shows about 160,000 clones, 75% to 85% of them seen only once. Sequencing was carried out using PBMCs. These TCRs come from a woman between 50 and 59 years old in good health and CMV-seronegative.

The gene calls are TRBV28 and TRBJ1-3; maybe TRBD1 (6 bases). CDR3 length equals 22 residues. The V gene's germline CDR1 is MDHEN and CDR2 SYDVKM. Trimming cost V 5 bases and J 2 bases, with 34 bases left between them. The CDR3 DNA reads as TGTGCCAGCAGTCCACCCCCCCTGGGGGCACTGTTTGGGCCTTACACTGGAAACACCATATATTTT. This encodes CASSPPPLGALFGPYTGNTIYF.

The chain employs TRBV28 and TRBJ2-5, with TRBD2 identical over 13 bases. The CDR3 has 16 amino acids. J gave up 4 bases and V 6 bases, and 8 bases lay outside the gene matches. Germline-derived CDR1 and CDR2 are MDHEN and SYDVKM. The CDR3 region has the DNA TGTGCCAGCAGCCCCGGGACTAGCGGGATGAGAGAGACCCAGTACTTC. Translating gives CASSPGTSGMRETQYF.

The chain couples TRBV7-9 to TRBJ2-1, with a tentative D call TRBD2 (5 bases). Trimming removed 3 bases from V and 2 bases from J, with 8 bases in between. The CDR3 is 14 residues long. The germline V gene has CDR1 SEHNR and CDR2 FQNEAQ (reference sequence). The CDR3 nucleotides are TGTGCCAGCAGCTTCGGACTCGCCTACAATGAGCAGTTCTTC. Its protein is CASSFGLAYNEQFF.

This rearrangement joins TRBV12-2 to TRBJ1-1. TRBV12-2 is an annotated pseudogene. This CDR3 has 14 amino acids. CDR3 residues: CASRHRRENTEAFF. In DNA form, the CDR3 reads TGTGCAAGTCGCCATCGACGGGAGAACACTGAAGCTTTCTTT.

This chain's CDR3 is CASTQIAGGAGTDTQYF. CDR3 in DNA: TGTGCCAGCACCCAGATAGCGGGGGGGGCGGGCACAGATACGCAGTATTTT. V is TRBV13 and J is TRBJ2-3; 11 nucleotides line up with TRBD2. The germline CDR1 and CDR2 sequences are PRHDT and FYEKMQ (reference sequence). The CDR3 covers 17 residues. Unmatched junction bases numbered 10, after V lost 7 bases and J lost 1 base. The full variable domain, in which reference TRBV13 and TRBJ2-3 provide the parts outside the CDR3, is AAGVIQSPRHLIKEKRETATLKCYPIPRHDTVYWYQQGPGQDPQFLISFYEKMQSDKGSIPDRFSAQQFSDYHSELNMSSLELGDSALYFCASTQIAGGAGTDTQYFGPGTRLTVL.

This chain joins TRBV14 and TRBJ1-1; 9 nucleotides align to TRBD1. Looked up from germline, CDR1 is SGHDN and CDR2 is FVKESK. J gave up 6 bases and V 2 bases, and 10 bases lay outside the gene matches. This CDR3 is built from 16 residues. In nucleotides, the CDR3 is TGTGCCAGCAGCCAAATCTCCCCAGGGACAGGGTCTGAAGCTTTCTTT. Translated: CASSQISPGTGSEAFF.

The V and J genes are TRBV5-5 and TRBJ2-1; maybe TRBD2 (5 bases). Trimming cost V 4 bases and J 5 bases, with 13 bases left between them. This CDR3 contains 14 residues. Germline assignment: CDR1 SGHKS and CDR2 YYEKEE (reference sequence). Here the CDR3 reads CASSRAVTHNEQFF. CDR3 sequence (DNA): TGTGCCAGCAGCCGAGCGGTAACACACAATGAGCAGTTCTTC.

This chain uses TRBV2 with TRBJ2-7; no reliable D call. Germline values: CDR1 SNHLY, CDR2 FYNNEI. This CDR3 contains 11 residues. V dropped 3 bases and J dropped 3 bases, with 3 bases sitting between them. CDR3 nucleotide sequence: TGTGCCAGCAGTGACGGCTACGAGCAGTACTTC. Encoded protein: CASSDGYEQYF.

J is TRBJ1-1 and V is TRBV28; maybe TRBD1 (6 bases). V lost 6 bases to trimming and J lost 0 bases, with 14 bases between them. The CDR3 consists of 15 residues. The germline CDR1 and CDR2 sequences are MDHEN and SYDVKM. CDR3 loop: CASRLQGGMNTEAFF. In DNA form, the CDR3 reads TGTGCCAGCAGGCTACAGGGTGGGATGAACACTGAAGCTTTCTTT.

The gene calls are TRBV21-1 and TRBJ1-5. TRBV21-1 is shown as a pseudogene. This CDR3 has 16 amino acids. The CDR3 protein is CASSKARGWDHQPQHF. CDR3 bases: TGTGCCAGCAGCAAAGCGCGGGGTTGGGACCATCAGCCCCAGCATTTT.

V and J are TRBV28 and TRBJ2-7; a possible D gene is TRBD1 (6 bases). With 4 bases removed from V and 1 base from J, the gap between germline ends came to 8 bases. The CDR3 runs 13 residues. CDR1 and CDR2 (germline): MDHEN, SYDVKM. The CDR3 is CASSSDRSYEQYF. DNA for the CDR3: TGTGCCAGCAGTTCGGACAGATCCTACGAGCAGTACTTC.

The genes are TRBV9 and TRBJ1-1; D gene unclear. V lost 4 bases and J 4 bases, leaving 14 bases between the germline ends. This CDR3 comprises 14 residues. CDR1 is SGDLS and CDR2 is YYNGEE in the germline V gene. The CDR3 sequence is CASSPLGGPTEAFF. The CDR3 DNA is TGTGCCAGCAGCCCGTTGGGAGGGCCCACTGAAGCTTTCTTT.

The V gene is TRBV6-5, the J gene TRBJ2-7; 7 bases are shared with TRBD2. CDR3 length: 14 residues. The germline gives CDR1 MNHEY, CDR2 SVGAGI. After removal of 2 bases from V and 3 bases from J, the junction contained 4 bases not matched to a gene. CDR3 loop: CASSYRGGSYEQYF. The CDR3 DNA reads TGTGCCAGCAGTTACCGGGGCGGGAGCTACGAGCAGTACTTC.

V gene TRBV4-1 combines with J gene TRBJ2-1; D possibly corresponds to TRBD2 (7 bases). V lost 3 bases, J lost 9 bases, and 12 bases lay in between. CDR1 MGHRA and CDR2 YSYEKL come from the germline V gene. This CDR3 has 13 amino acids. The CDR3 here is CASSQGGLGEQFF. CDR3 sequence (DNA): TGCGCCAGCAGCCAGGGGGGGCTTGGTGAGCAGTTCTTC.

J is TRBJ2-7 and V is TRBV2, with TRBD2 matching over 12 bases. CDR1 and CDR2 (germline): SNHLY, FYNNEI. The CDR3 length is 14 residues. With V trimmed by 6 bases and J by 2 bases, 2 bases remained unmatched. CDR3 DNA sequence: TGTGCCAGCAGGCGGACTAGCGGGGCCTACGAGCAGTACTTC. Protein sequence: CASRRTSGAYEQYF.

The chain joins TRBV27 to TRBJ2-5, with 7 nucleotides matching TRBD2. The CDR3 has 14 residues. The V and J ends lost 5 bases and 4 bases, in that order; junction bases with no gene match: 7. Germline assignment: CDR1 MNHEY and CDR2 SMNVEV (reference sequence). As DNA, the CDR3 is TGTGCCAGCAGTCCATGGACTAGTGGAGAGACCCAGTACTTC. Its translation: CASSPWTSGETQYF.